This passage covers 26 T cell receptor beta chains from one sample sequenced in a study of T cell responses to AZD1222 COVID-19 vaccine. Only in-frame clones appear in the TCRdb table, and some are missing; sequencing was by immunoSEQ multiplex PCR. The sample has 100,000 or so clones, around nine tenths seen once; the top ten hold 2% to 3%. Specimen: peripheral blood, collected 28 days after the second AZD1222 dose. The receptors come from an adult who received the AZD1222 COVID-19 vaccine.

V is TRBV24-1 and J is TRBJ2-1, with TRBD1 identical over 12 bases. Germline V gene sequence: CDR1 KGHDR, CDR2 SFDVKD. This CDR3 region has 15 residues. With V trimmed by 6 bases and J by 7 bases, 6 bases remained unmatched. The CDR3 region is CATSPGTGGLNEQFF. The DNA of the CDR3 is TGTGCCACCAGTCCTGGGACAGGGGGCCTGAATGAGCAGTTCTTC.

J is TRBJ1-2 and V is TRBV2; a possible D gene is TRBD1 (5 bases). The CDR3 length is 13 residues. V shed 1 base and J shed 4 bases, with 7 bases lying between them. Germline assignment: CDR1 SNHLY and CDR2 FYNNEI. The CDR3 reads CASSEGQGYGYTF. For the CDR3, the DNA is TGTGCCAGCAGTGAAGGCCAGGGCTATGGCTACACCTTC.

This rearrangement joins TRBV6-1 to TRBJ1-3, with D perhaps TRBD1 (6 bases). CDR3 length: 15 amino acids. Germline assignment: CDR1 MNHNS and CDR2 SASEGT. V was clipped by 3 bases and J by 0 bases, with 9 bases between them. This CDR3 reads CASSEEGGSGNTIYF. The CDR3 nucleotides are TGTGCCAGCAGTGAGGAAGGGGGCTCTGGAAACACCATATATTTT.

V is TRBV10-3 and J is TRBJ1-5; possible D gene TRBD1, 6 bases. Per the germline V gene, CDR1 is ENHRY and CDR2 is SYGVKD. This CDR3 comprises 16 residues. Trimming took 10 bases from V and 2 from J, leaving 21 bases between them. In nucleotides, the CDR3 is TGTGCCACCGGAGCTTTACCGGACAGTCGCAATCAGCCCCAGCATTTT. This sequence encodes CATGALPDSRNQPQHF.

This clone was seen only once. J is TRBJ1-5 and V is TRBV28; D unclear. Germline V CDR1 and CDR2: MDHEN, SYDVKM. V was trimmed by 1 base and J by 7 bases, leaving 17 bases between them. The CDR3 is 16 amino acids. CDR3 region: CASSLLWARTPQPQHF. The DNA for the CDR3 is TGTGCCAGCAGTTTATTATGGGCCAGGACCCCCCAGCCCCAGCATTTT.

The CDR3 loop is CASSATGTSGRAVDTQYF. In DNA, the CDR3 is TGTGCCAGCAGCGCTACCGGGACTAGCGGGAGGGCCGTGGATACGCAGTATTTT. This chain links TRBV5-4 with TRBJ2-3, with 16 positions matching TRBD2. The CDR3 is made up of 18 amino acids. V shed 4 bases, J shed 6 bases, and the junction held 11 bases outside the gene matches. Germline V gene lookup returns CDR1 SGHNT and CDR2 YYREEE (reference sequence).

This chain uses TRBV7-3 with TRBJ2-3; the D is unclear. The CDR3 has 14 amino acids. Germline CDR1 SGHTA, CDR2 FQGTGA. Trimming took off 5 bases at V and 3 bases at J, with 12 bases between the two ends. The CDR3 bases are TGTGCCAGCAGCCCCGGGTTTGGGACAGATACGCAGTATTTT. Translation gives CASSPGFGTDTQYF.

This chain connects TRBV28 to TRBJ1-4, with TRBD1 identical over 9 bases. CDR3 size: 15 residues. With V trimmed by 5 bases and J by 5 bases, 6 bases remained unmatched. The V gene's germline CDR1 is MDHEN and CDR2 SYDVKM. CDR3 DNA sequence: TGTGCCAGCAGTCCGTGGACAGGGGCAAATGAAAAACTGTTTTTT. Its protein product is CASSPWTGANEKLFF.

The chain combines TRBV18 with TRBJ1-3; 11 bases are shared with TRBD1. The V segment lost 4 bases and the J segment 3 bases; nucleotides outside the gene matches: 14. The CDR3 length is 19 residues. Germline V gene lookup returns CDR1 KGHSH and CDR2 LQKENI. CDR3 loop: CASSLLSSGQGAIGNTIYF. As DNA, the CDR3 is TGTGCCAGCTCACTACTTTCCTCAGGACAGGGGGCGATTGGAAACACCATATATTTT. The full variable domain, its missing parts supplied by reference TRBV18 and TRBJ1-3, is NAGVMQNPRHLVRRRGQEARLRCSPMKGHSHVYWYRQLPEEGLKFMVYLQKENIIDESGMPKERFSAEFPKEGPSILRIQQVVRGDSAAYFCASSLLSSGQGAIGNTIYFGEGSWLTVV.

The chain combines TRBV11-2 with TRBJ2-7; 8 bases map to TRBD2. V lost 5 bases and J lost 1; bases outside the gene matches: 7. There are 15 residues in the CDR3. In germline, CDR1 is SGHAT, CDR2 FQNNGV. The CDR3 reads CASSQGLGESYEQYF. DNA for the CDR3: TGTGCCAGCAGCCAGGGACTAGGGGAATCCTACGAGCAGTACTTC. Full variable domain (rest looked up from reference TRBV11-2 and TRBJ2-7): EAGVAQSPRYKIIEKRQSVAFWCNPISGHATLYWYQQILGQGPKLLIQFQNNGVVDDSQLPKDRFSAERLKGVDSTLKIQPAKLEDSAVYLCASSQGLGESYEQYFGPGTRLTVT.

This clone showed up just once. The chain links TRBV7-9 to TRBJ2-1; 7 bases fit TRBD2. This CDR3 is 17 amino acids long. With V trimmed by 6 bases and J by 4 bases, 15 bases remained unmatched. In germline, CDR1 is SEHNR, CDR2 FQNEAQ (reference sequence). This CDR3 reads CASSLWLAVPLYNEQFF. The CDR3 DNA sequence: TGTGCCAGCAGTCTTTGGCTAGCGGTCCCACTATACAATGAGCAGTTCTTC.

This rearrangement joins TRBV7-6 to TRBJ1-1, with unresolved D. The CDR3 spans 11 residues. The germline V gene has CDR1 SGHVS and CDR2 FNYEAQ. V shed 2 bases and J shed 4 bases, with 2 bases lying between them. The CDR3 is CASSLFTEAFF. The CDR3 DNA follows: TGTGCCAGCAGCTTATTCACTGAAGCTTTCTTT.

This chain uses TRBV3-1 (or the pseudogene TRBV3-2) with TRBJ1-2, with a possible D match to TRBD1 (5 bases). This CDR3 region has 14 residues. Per the germline V gene, CDR1 is LGHDT and CDR2 is YNNKEL (reference sequence). Trimming took 3 bases from V and 7 from J, leaving 15 bases between them. The CDR3 loop is CASSQQGSHAGYTF. The CDR3 nucleotides are TGTGCCAGCAGCCAGCAGGGAAGTCACGCTGGCTACACCTTC.

The V and J genes are TRBV5-4 and TRBJ1-4; D gene unclear. Germline lookup yields CDR1 SGHNT and CDR2 YYREEE (reference sequence). This CDR3 is built from 13 residues. With 1 base removed from V and 3 bases from J, the gap between germline ends came to 4 bases. DNA for the CDR3: TGTGCCAGCAGCTTGAGCCCTAATGAAAAACTGTTTTTT. Translation gives CASSLSPNEKLFF.

The genes are TRBV3-1 (or the pseudogene TRBV3-2) and TRBJ1-5; tentative D call: TRBD1 (5 bases). Germline values: CDR1 LGHDT, CDR2 YNNKEL (reference sequence). This CDR3 spans 14 amino acids. The V end lost 1 base, the J end lost 3 bases, and 7 bases lay between the germline ends. As DNA, the CDR3 is TGTGCCAGCAGCCAAGGGGACCCCAATCAGCCCCAGCATTTT. Translating it yields CASSQGDPNQPQHF.

The sample holds a few counts of this clone. The rearrangement links TRBV5-1 to TRBJ1-1; tentative D call: TRBD1 (6 bases). The germline V gene has CDR1 SGHRS and CDR2 YFSETQ. V was trimmed by 5 bases and J by 1 base, leaving 12 bases between them. The length of the CDR3 is 14 residues. The CDR3 sequence is CASSQIQGNTEAFF. The DNA of the CDR3 is TGCGCCAGCAGTCAGATACAGGGGAACACTGAAGCTTTCTTT.

This clone was recorded a few times. This chain connects TRBV14 to TRBJ2-1, with TRBD2 matching over 13 bases. V dropped 8 bases and J dropped 0; count of bases not matched to a gene: 10. CDR1 SGHDN and CDR2 FVKESK come from the germline V gene. The CDR3 runs to 18 residues. CDR3 coding DNA: TGTGCCAGCGCGGGACTAGCGGGGCTGATAAGCTCCTACAATGAGCAGTTCTTC. Amino acids: CASAGLAGLISSYNEQFF. Filled out from reference TRBV14 and TRBJ2-1, the complete variable domain reads EAGVTQFPSHSVIEKGQTVTLRCDPISGHDNLYWYRRVMGKEIKFLLHFVKESKQDESGMPNNRFLAERTGGTYSTLKVQPAELEDSGVYFCASAGLAGLISSYNEQFFGPGTRLTVL.

The sample holds one count of this clone. This chain joins TRBV25-1 and TRBJ2-7; D gene ambiguous. The CDR3 has 13 amino acids. V lost 3 bases, J lost 5 bases, and 11 bases lay in between. Germline lookup yields CDR1 MGHDK and CDR2 SYGVNS. CDR3: CASSDSWVNEQYF. The CDR3 nucleotides read TGTGCCAGCAGTGATTCGTGGGTTAACGAGCAGTACTTC.

The V and J genes are TRBV7-8 and TRBJ1-5; D possibly corresponds to TRBD1 (6 bases). Germline assignment: CDR1 SGHVS and CDR2 FQNEAQ. This CDR3 is 15 amino acids long. Trimming cost V 5 bases and J 2 bases, with 13 bases left between them. The CDR3 DNA sequence: TGTGCCAGCAGCGGAAACAGGGTGGGCAATCAGCCCCAGCATTTT. This codes for CASSGNRVGNQPQHF.

The rearrangement uses TRBV9 and TRBJ1-2; D is undetermined. Trimming pared 3 bases from V and 7 bases from J, leaving 16 bases between. The CDR3 is 14 amino acids. Germline loops: CDR1 SGDLS, CDR2 YYNGEE. CDR3 nucleotides: TGTGCCAGCAGCGGGGGTTCAAGGGTCGGTGGCTACACCTTC. Residues: CASSGGSRVGGYTF.

V usage is TRBV28 and J usage is TRBJ1-4; tentative D call: TRBD1 (5 bases). Germline-derived CDR1 and CDR2 are MDHEN and SYDVKM. V lost 6 bases to trimming and J lost 4 bases, with 15 bases between them. This CDR3 is 15 amino acids long. The CDR3 bases are TGTGCCAGCAGCACCCCGGGACGGTATAATGAAAAACTGTTTTTT. It translates to CASSTPGRYNEKLFF. Full variable domain (remainder filled in from reference TRBV28 and TRBJ1-4): DVKVTQSSRYLVKRTGEKVFLECVQDMDHENMFWYRQDPGLGLRLIYFSYDVKMKEKGDIPEGYSVSREKKERFSLILESASTNQTSMYLCASSTPGRYNEKLFFGSGTQLSVL.

The rearrangement links TRBV12-3 or TRBV12-4 to TRBJ1-1; 7 bases line up with TRBD1. This CDR3 region has 13 residues. With V trimmed by 11 bases and J by 2 bases, 8 bases remained unmatched. The CDR3 bases are TGTGCCGGTCGACAGGGACACAACACTGAAGCTTTCTTT. This translates into CAGRQGHNTEAFF.

V usage is TRBV28 and J usage is TRBJ2-2; D might be TRBD1 (5 bases). This CDR3 region has 16 residues. V lost 6 bases and J lost 7, with 21 bases in between. The germline gives CDR1 MDHEN, CDR2 SYDVKM. The CDR3 DNA sequence: TGTGCCAGCAGGGGGCTTAGGGCGGAGATGATCGGGGAGCTGTTTTTT. Encoded protein: CASRGLRAEMIGELFF.

The gene calls are TRBV10-2 and TRBJ1-5, with D maybe TRBD1 (5 bases). The CDR3 runs 14 residues. Germline V gene sequence: CDR1 WSHSY, CDR2 SAAADI. V lost 4 bases and J lost 7, with 14 bases in between. In DNA form, the CDR3 reads TGCGCCAGCAGTGTCTTTAGGGGTGTGCAGCCCCAGCATTTT. Its translation: CASSVFRGVQPQHF.

This chain links TRBV6-4 with TRBJ1-1; TRBD1 agrees at 9 bases. Germline values: CDR1 MRHNA, CDR2 SNTAGT. J lost 4 bases, V lost 0 bases, and 12 bases had no gene match. The CDR3 spans 18 residues. The CDR3 protein is CASSDSPFAGTGPTEAFF. Here the CDR3 DNA reads TGTGCCAGCAGTGACTCGCCATTCGCCGGGACAGGGCCCACTGAAGCTTTCTTT.

This clone was recorded a few times. The V gene is TRBV28, the J gene TRBJ2-3; 7 bases align to TRBD2. The CDR3 extends over 15 amino acids. V lost 3 bases to trimming and J lost 0 bases; unmatched junction nucleotides: 3. Looked up from germline, CDR1 is MDHEN and CDR2 is SYDVKM. In DNA, the CDR3 is TGTGCCAGCAGTTTTCGCGGGAGAAGCACAGATACGCAGTATTTT. Encoded protein: CASSFRGRSTDTQYF. Based on the CDR3 plus reference TRBV28 and TRBJ2-3, the full variable domain is DVKVTQSSRYLVKRTGEKVFLECVQDMDHENMFWYRQDPGLGLRLIYFSYDVKMKEKGDIPEGYSVSREKKERFSLILESASTNQTSMYLCASSFRGRSTDTQYFGPGTRLTVL.